One sample yielded the 18 T cell receptor beta chains listed below, sequenced in a study of T cell repertoires in cytomegalovirus infection. One entry per CDR3 protein results from TCRdb running MiXCR on the reads. The sample shows 500,000 or so distinct CDR3 sequences, approximately 15% of them seen only once. Material: CD8+ T cells from PBMCs. The receptors here all came from a human donor in good health (CMV status not recorded). Some clones in this sample may be carry-over from other donors' samples.

The V gene is TRBV27, the J gene TRBJ2-4; 12 bases agree with TRBD1. CDR1 MNHEY and CDR2 SMNVEV come from the germline V gene (reference sequence). The CDR3 has 16 residues. The ends lost 5 bases at V and 3 bases at J; junction bases unmatched: 5. CDR3 sequence reads: CASSPGQGAGKNIQYF. The CDR3 DNA is TGTGCCAGCAGTCCGGGACAGGGGGCCGGCAAAAACATTCAGTACTTC.

The sample holds many counts of this clonotype. The chain recombines TRBV9 with TRBJ1-1; 8 bases line up with TRBD1. Germline V CDR1 and CDR2: SGDLS, YYNGEE. The CDR3 extends over 15 amino acids. V gave up 5 bases and J gave up 0 bases; unmatched junction bases: 6. CDR3 DNA: TGTGCCAGCAGTTCAGGGGGCAGGGTGAACACTGAAGCTTTCTTT. It yields the protein CASSSGGRVNTEAFF.

Of note for this clonotype: A much more abundant neighbour one base away suggests this may be a read error. This rearrangement joins TRBV10-3 to TRBJ2-7, with TRBD2 matching over 10 bases. The V gene's germline CDR1 is ENHRY and CDR2 SYGVKD. V trimming: 4 bases; J trimming: 4 bases; junction bases outside the gene matches: 19. The CDR3 is 19 residues long. This CDR3 reads CAISAATVTSGKVNYEQYF. CDR3 in DNA: TGTGCCATCAGTGCCGCCACCGTAACTAGCGGGAAGGTGAATTACGAGCAGTACTTC.

This clonotype occurred a few times. The V and J genes are TRBV5-1 and TRBJ2-3, with D possibly being TRBD2 (5 bases). In germline, CDR1 is SGHRS, CDR2 YFSETQ. This CDR3 has 11 residues. With 4 bases removed from V and 7 bases from J, the gap between germline ends came to 7 bases. The CDR3 loop reads CASSEGNTQYF. The CDR3 nucleotides read TGCGCCAGCAGCGAGGGTAATACGCAGTATTTT.

The V call is TRBV4-1, the J call TRBJ2-2; 8 nucleotides align to TRBD1. Trimming at V came to 4 bases and at J to 4 bases, leaving 5 bases not matched to a gene. The CDR3 loop spans 15 amino acids. Looked up from germline, CDR1 is MGHRA and CDR2 is YSYEKL. The DNA for the CDR3 is TGCGCCAGCAGCCCTCGACAGGGGCCCACCGGGGAGCTGTTTTTT. Its translation: CASSPRQGPTGELFF.

This clonotype was observed many times. The V gene is TRBV7-9, the J gene TRBJ1-5; 12 bases align to TRBD1. There are 16 residues in the CDR3. Germline V gives CDR1 SEHNR, CDR2 FQNEAQ (reference sequence). Trimming at V came to 5 bases and at J to 7 bases, leaving 9 bases not matched to a gene. CDR3 nucleotide sequence: TGTGCCAGCAGCGGAGGGGGACAGGGGGCGCGACAGCCCCAGCATTTT. Amino acid sequence: CASSGGGQGARQPQHF.

This clonotype occurred a few times. The chain joins TRBV9 to TRBJ1-1; no firm D call. Per germline, CDR1 SGDLS and CDR2 YYNGEE. Trimming pared 4 bases from V and 2 bases from J, leaving 15 bases between. The CDR3 has 15 amino acids. The CDR3 spells CASSPSFVTNTEAFF. The CDR3 DNA is TGTGCCAGCAGCCCCTCGTTCGTAACCAACACTGAAGCTTTCTTT.

This clonotype was found a few times. CDR3 DNA sequence: TGTGCCAGCAGCCCCGATGGGCTAGCGGGGGGCTACGAGCAGTACTTC. Residues: CASSPDGLAGGYEQYF. The V call is TRBV9, the J call TRBJ2-7; 11 nucleotides match TRBD2. The trim removed 4 bases at V and 3 bases at J, leaving 9 bases unmatched. Germline-derived CDR1 and CDR2 are SGDLS and YYNGEE. This CDR3 is built from 16 residues.

At least ten counts were recorded for this clonotype. This chain uses TRBV7-2 with TRBJ1-1; D might be TRBD1 (5 bases). V shed 4 bases and J shed 4 bases, with 16 bases lying between them. Per germline, CDR1 SGHTA and CDR2 FQGNSA. The CDR3 spans 15 residues. CDR3 protein: CASSSWPRDLTEAFF. CDR3 DNA sequence: TGTGCCAGCAGCTCATGGCCCCGGGACCTCACTGAAGCTTTCTTT.

This clonotype was counted at least ten times. The CDR3 region has the DNA TGTGCCAGCACCAGGGGCAGGGTGGATGAGCAGTTCTTC. Translation gives CASTRGRVDEQFF. V usage is TRBV6-2 or TRBV6-3 and J usage is TRBJ2-1; possibly TRBD1 for D (6 bases). The V end lost 7 bases, the J end lost 8 bases, and 15 bases lay between the germline ends. Germline loops: CDR1 MNHEY, CDR2 SVGEGT. CDR3 length: 13 residues.

A remark on this clonotype: A much more abundant neighbour one base away suggests this may be a read error. The rearrangement uses TRBV7-3 and TRBJ2-1; TRBD2 matches at 13 bases. The CDR3 contains 16 residues. Germline V CDR1 and CDR2: SGHTA, FQGTGA. The CDR3 protein is CVSSSGLAGVGNEQFF. The CDR3 bases are TGTGTCAGCAGTTCCGGACTAGCGGGAGTAGGCAATGAGCAGTTCTTC.

This clonotype was seen more than once but under ten times. The rearrangement joins TRBV14 to TRBJ2-7; either TRBD1 or TRBD2 may supply D (5 bases each). CDR3 size: 14 residues. Germline lookup yields CDR1 SGHDN and CDR2 FVKESK. Trimming took off 3 bases at V and 4 bases at J, with 13 bases between the two ends. DNA for the CDR3: TGTGCCAGCAGCCAGGGACGGGGACCTTACGAGCAGTACTTC. Translating it yields CASSQGRGPYEQYF.

The table lists this clonotype with a few counts. V is TRBV6-1 and J is TRBJ1-4; D remains ambiguous. CDR1 MNHNS and CDR2 SASEGT come from the germline V gene. This CDR3 has 14 residues. Trimming took off 5 bases at V and 0 bases at J, with 7 bases between the two ends. The CDR3 nucleotides read TGTGCCAGCAGTCCTGATTCAACTAATGAAAAACTGTTTTTT. Translated, it gives CASSPDSTNEKLFF.

The chain recombines TRBV14 with TRBJ2-7; no definite D call. Germline V gene data show CDR1 as SGHDN and CDR2 as FVKESK. Trimming pared 0 bases from V and 5 bases from J, leaving 17 bases between. The CDR3 sequence is 16 residues long. Written as DNA, the CDR3 is TGTGCCAGCAGCCAAGATGAGTGGCGTTCGGGCGACGAGCAGTACTTC. Amino acid sequence: CASSQDEWRSGDEQYF.

This clonotype appeared a few times. This sequence joins TRBV27 and TRBJ2-3, with D perhaps TRBD2 (5 bases). Trimming shortened V by 4 bases and J by 3 bases, and 11 bases separated the two germline ends. The CDR3 spans 14 residues. The germline CDR1 and CDR2 sequences are MNHEY and SMNVEV (reference sequence). The CDR3: CASSWLAGTDTQYF. In DNA form, the CDR3 reads TGTGCCAGCAGTTGGCTAGCAGGTACAGATACGCAGTATTTT.

This clonotype was recorded many times. The rearrangement uses TRBV7-3 and TRBJ1-5; perhaps TRBD1 as D (6 bases). The V end was cut by 5 bases, the J end by 0 bases, with 23 bases between. Germline V gene data show CDR1 as SGHTA and CDR2 as FQGTGA. The CDR3 length is 19 residues. The CDR3 sequence: CASSPTPAGHSYSNQPQHF. The CDR3 nucleotides read TGTGCCAGCAGCCCCACCCCAGCGGGACACTCATATAGCAATCAGCCCCAGCATTTT.

This clonotype was recorded many times. This chain joins TRBV12-3 or TRBV12-4 and TRBJ2-2, with D maybe TRBD1 (5 bases). The CDR3 contains 14 residues. V shed 2 bases and J shed 3 bases, with 7 bases lying between them. CDR3 loop: CASSLKGYTGELFF. The CDR3 DNA reads as TGTGCCAGCAGTTTAAAGGGGTACACCGGGGAGCTGTTTTTT.

The chain employs TRBV28 and TRBJ1-1, with a possible D match to TRBD1 (5 bases). The CDR3 is 14 residues long. Between the trimmed V and J ends, which lost 5 bases and 6 bases, there was a span of 16 bases. Germline V gives CDR1 MDHEN, CDR2 SYDVKM. CDR3: CASSVTGQGPEAFF. DNA of the CDR3: TGTGCCAGCAGTGTCACCGGGCAGGGCCCTGAAGCTTTCTTT.